Listed below are T cell receptor beta chains from one sample, sequenced in a study of OX40 agonist ivuxolimab in advanced cancers. Sequenced by immunoSEQ multiplex PCR; TCRdb stores in-frame clones only, minus some. Among around 79,000 clones listed, approximately 89% were seen once. The sample was CD4+ or CD8+ T cells sorted from blood, taken in a trial of the OX40 agonist ivuxolimab. The receptors were sampled from an adult with an advanced solid tumor such as melanoma, head and neck, liver or kidney cancer. The CDR3 runs from the conserved cysteine through the conserved F or W. Each record gives: CDR3 DNA, CDR3 protein, V gene, D gene, J gene, clone size. The D gene is left open where the match is weak. The size field is filled for only some rows; it gives once, few, many or a size class.

CDR3 DNA: TGTGCCTGGAGTGTAACTAGCGGGTCGAAAAACATTCAGTACTTC
CDR3 protein: CAWSVTSGSKNIQYF
V gene: TRBV30
D gene: TRBD2
J gene: TRBJ2-4
clone size: NA

CDR3 DNA: TGTGCCTACCGCCAGGGGATCAATCAGCCCCAGCATTTT
CDR3 protein: CAYRQGINQPQHF
V gene: TRBV6-1
D gene: NA
J gene: TRBJ1-5
clone size: NA

CDR3 DNA: TGTGCCAGCAGTCCTACGACCGTTCCAGGGGAGCAGTACTTC
CDR3 protein: CASSPTTVPGEQYF
V gene: TRBV6-1
D gene: NA
J gene: TRBJ2-7
clone size: NA

CDR3 DNA: TGTGCCAGCAGAATAGGACTCTCCTACGAGCAGTACTTC
CDR3 protein: CASRIGLSYEQYF
V gene: TRBV6-5
D gene: NA
J gene: TRBJ2-7
clone size: NA

CDR3 DNA: TGTGCCTGGAGTGGAGATATGCGGACTACAGTTACAATGAACACTGAAGCTTTCTTT
CDR3 protein: CAWSGDMRTTVTMNTEAFF
V gene: TRBV30
D gene: NA
J gene: TRBJ1-1
clone size: few

CDR3 DNA: TGTGCCAGCGGGGGGGAATTTAACTATGGCTACACCTTC
CDR3 protein: CASGGEFNYGYTF
V gene: TRBV28
D gene: NA
J gene: TRBJ1-2
clone size: many

CDR3 DNA: TGTGCCAGCAGTTTTCAGACAGGGAGTTCCTACGAGCAGTACTTC
CDR3 protein: CASSFQTGSSYEQYF
V gene: TRBV27
D gene: TRBD1
J gene: TRBJ2-7
clone size: NA

CDR3 DNA: TGTGCCAGCTCACCACAGGGAAATACAGTTAACACTGAAGCTTTCTTT
CDR3 protein: CASSPQGNTVNTEAFF
V gene: TRBV18
D gene: NA
J gene: TRBJ1-1
clone size: NA

CDR3 DNA: TGTGCCAGCAGTGAAGACCCGTCAGGGTTCCCGAACACTGAAGCTTTCTTT
CDR3 protein: CASSEDPSGFPNTEAFF
V gene: TRBV25-1
D gene: NA
J gene: TRBJ1-1
clone size: NA

CDR3 DNA: TGTGCCAGCAGTCTGTCCCCAGGGTTGGTCGAGCAGTACTTC
CDR3 protein: CASSLSPGLVEQYF
V gene: TRBV28
D gene: NA
J gene: TRBJ2-7
clone size: NA

CDR3 DNA: TGTGCCAGCAGTGAACAAGAAAACACTGAAGCTTTCTTT
CDR3 protein: CASSEQENTEAFF
V gene: TRBV6-4
D gene: NA
J gene: TRBJ1-1
clone size: NA

CDR3 DNA: TGTGCCAGCCAGGGGAGCTCCTATAATTCACCCCTCCACTTT
CDR3 protein: CASQGSSYNSPLHF
V gene: TRBV27
D gene: NA
J gene: TRBJ1-6
clone size: NA

CDR3 DNA: TGCGCCAGCAGCTCCGACGGGGGGCTGTCCTACAATGAGCAGTTCTTC
CDR3 protein: CASSSDGGLSYNEQFF
V gene: TRBV5-1
D gene: NA
J gene: TRBJ2-1
clone size: NA

CDR3 DNA: TGTGCCAGCAGCTTAATGGGTCTTTATGGCTACACCTTC
CDR3 protein: CASSLMGLYGYTF
V gene: TRBV5-4
D gene: NA
J gene: TRBJ1-2
clone size: NA

CDR3 DNA: TGCAGTGCAAAAAGGAGTGAGCAGTTCTTC
CDR3 protein: CSAKRSEQFF
V gene: TRBV20-1
D gene: NA
J gene: TRBJ2-1
clone size: few

CDR3 DNA: TGTGCCACCAGCAGAGATGGACAGGGGACTGAGCAGTTCTTC
CDR3 protein: CATSRDGQGTEQFF
V gene: TRBV15
D gene: TRBD1
J gene: TRBJ2-1
clone size: NA

CDR3 DNA: TGTGCCAGCAGCTTCCTAGCGGGGGGGCAGTTAGATACGCAGTATTTT
CDR3 protein: CASSFLAGGQLDTQYF
V gene: TRBV7-2
D gene: TRBD2
J gene: TRBJ2-3
clone size: NA

CDR3 DNA: TGTGCCAGCAGTTTCCTGACAGGGACCCATGAGCAGTTCTTC
CDR3 protein: CASSFLTGTHEQFF
V gene: TRBV27
D gene: TRBD1
J gene: TRBJ2-1
clone size: NA

CDR3 DNA: TGTGCCAGCAGCTTAGGTCAGGGTTCGGGAGGCTACACCTTC
CDR3 protein: CASSLGQGSGGYTF
V gene: TRBV7-2
D gene: NA
J gene: TRBJ1-2
clone size: NA

CDR3 DNA: TGTGCCAGCAGCCTTGGGGCCGGGACAACTGGAAACACCATATATTTT
CDR3 protein: CASSLGAGTTGNTIYF
V gene: TRBV5-4
D gene: NA
J gene: TRBJ1-3
clone size: NA